This T cell receptor beta chain was observed in a study of cytomegalovirus exposure and HLA in healthy donors. PCR involved 60 Vbeta and 13 Jbeta primers. Data came from immunoSEQ multiplex PCR; TCRdb stores just in-frame clones and leaves some out. The sample records under 95,000 clones, about two thirds being singletons. CDR1 is SGHVS and CDR2 is FNYEAQ in the germline V gene. The CDR3 sequence is 13 residues long. The ends were cut back, 8 bases at V and 4 bases at J, with 14 bases in the middle. The source material was PBMCs. This clonotype originated in a woman in her forties in good health and CMV-seropositive. The J gene is TRBJ1-2, the V gene TRBV7-6; D is ambiguous. CDR3 sequence (DNA): TGTGCCAGCTCCTATGGACGGGGCTATGGCTACACCTTC. This gives the protein CASSYGRGYGYTF.